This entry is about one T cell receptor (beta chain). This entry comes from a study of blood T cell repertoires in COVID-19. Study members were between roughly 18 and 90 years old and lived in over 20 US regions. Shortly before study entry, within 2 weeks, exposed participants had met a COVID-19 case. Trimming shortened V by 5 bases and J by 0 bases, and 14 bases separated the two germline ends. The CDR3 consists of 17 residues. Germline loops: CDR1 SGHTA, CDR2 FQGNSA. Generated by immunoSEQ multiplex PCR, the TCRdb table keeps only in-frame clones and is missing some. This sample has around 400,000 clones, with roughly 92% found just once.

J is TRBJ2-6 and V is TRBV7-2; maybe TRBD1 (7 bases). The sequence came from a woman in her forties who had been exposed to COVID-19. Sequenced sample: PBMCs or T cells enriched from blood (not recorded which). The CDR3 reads CASSRGTVLSGANVLTF. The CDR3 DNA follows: TGTGCCAGCAGCCGGGGGACAGTCCTCTCTGGGGCCAACGTCCTGACTTTC.